This TCR beta chain is drawn from a study of graft-versus-host responses after intestinal transplantation. Study background: Induction using anti-thymocyte globulin, followed by tacrolimus and steroids for about three years, was given to all recipients.

General study findings and limits: Association was observed between peak circulating GvH clone levels and early post-transplant HvG declines.

Concerning this clone: Its matching antigen is unknown.

The germline gives CDR1 MDHEN, CDR2 SYDVKM. The CDR3 runs 15 residues. Germline trimming cut 5 bases from V and 2 bases from J; bases unmatched to any gene: 3. TCRdb's copy holds only in-frame clones and misses some; the assay was immunoSEQ multiplex PCR. Of tens of thousands of clones in the sample, over 85% were seen once. The genes are TRBV28 and TRBJ2-7; 13 nucleotides agree with TRBD2. Here the sequenced sample was unstimulated CD4+ T cells sorted from spleen or lymph node cells, taken before intestinal transplant. This receptor was obtained from a human donor who received an intestinal transplant. The CDR3 protein is CASSGLAGVPYEQYF. The CDR3 DNA reads as TGTGCCAGCAGTGGACTAGCGGGAGTCCCCTACGAGCAGTACTTC.